The subject of this entry is one T cell receptor beta chain. Its antigen is not known. This entry is derived from a study of early T cells in non-severe SARS-CoV-2 infection. Study-wide context: Unpaired chains resulted from sequencing bulk RNA of unsorted whole blood. Study-wide findings and caveats: There was a bias toward anti-spike CD8 responses in VDJdb matching, which missed private and CD4 specificities.

The CDR3 consists of 15 residues. Germline CDR1 is SEHNR and CDR2 is FQNEAQ (reference sequence). The J segment lost 5 bases and the V segment lost 7 bases, leaving 12 bases of the junction unmatched. Attachment of unique molecular identifiers to individual cDNA molecules was performed. TCRdb re-called the 5' RACE reads through MiXCR, storing one row per CDR3 protein. There are over 50,000 distinct CDR3 sequences in the sample; approximately 8% occur only once, and roughly 4.2% lies in the top ten. The TCR originated in an adult who was a healthcare worker with PCR-confirmed SARS-CoV-2 infection or an uninfected control (not recorded which). This chain uses TRBV7-9 with TRBJ2-3, with 7 bases identical to TRBD1. Input material: whole blood. CDR3 sequence: CASNKGTGVEDTQYF. The DNA for the CDR3 is TGTGCCAGCAACAAGGGCACAGGGGTTGAAGATACGCAGTATTTT.